The 5 T cell receptor beta chains given below trace back to one sample, sequenced in a study of cytomegalovirus exposure and HLA in healthy donors. The PCR used 60 Vbeta and 13 Jbeta primers. Measured with immunoSEQ multiplex PCR; TCRdb has only the in-frame clones, and not every one. The profile shows around 78,000 clones, about 88% of them singletons. Sequenced input: PBMCs. The receptor set was obtained from a woman aged 45 to 65 in good health and CMV-seronegative.

The chain is built from TRBV6-1 and TRBJ2-2; no reliable D call. V was pared by 4 bases and J by 5 bases, with 17 bases between. The CDR3 loop spans 16 amino acids. Germline values: CDR1 MNHNS, CDR2 SASEGT. This CDR3 reads CASSGALIGNTGELFF. CDR3 nucleotide sequence: TGTGCCAGCAGTGGGGCTCTGATAGGAAATACCGGGGAGCTGTTTTTT.

J is TRBJ2-2 and V is TRBV4-1, with 9 bases lining up with TRBD2. The J segment lost 3 bases and the V segment lost 4 bases, leaving 9 bases of the junction unmatched. This CDR3 has 17 residues. Germline assignment: CDR1 MGHRA and CDR2 YSYEKL. The CDR3, as DNA: TGCGCCAGCAGCCCTGGATTTCTAGCGGGACACACCGGGGAGCTGTTTTTT. The encoded protein is CASSPGFLAGHTGELFF.

This clone appeared once. The rearrangement links TRBV4-1 to TRBJ2-7; maybe TRBD1 (6 bases). Germline-derived CDR1 and CDR2 are MGHRA and YSYEKL. The CDR3 spans 15 residues. V lost 1 base to trimming and J lost 7 bases, with 17 bases between them. Written as DNA, the CDR3 is TGCGCCAGCAGCCAAGCCCGGGACATCCCTGGGGAGCAGTACTTC. It translates to CASSQARDIPGEQYF.

The V and J genes are TRBV7-3 and TRBJ2-2, with 10 bases identical to TRBD1. The CDR3 spans 15 residues. Germline values: CDR1 SGHTA, CDR2 FQGTGA. Unmatched junction bases numbered 3, after V lost 3 bases and J lost 5 bases. CDR3 in amino acids: CASSLTGGSTGELFF. CDR3 bases: TGTGCCAGCAGCTTGACAGGGGGCTCGACCGGGGAGCTGTTTTTT.

The V gene is TRBV13, the J gene TRBJ2-1, with a weak D call TRBD1 (6 bases). The V end was cut by 5 bases, the J end by 2 bases, with 13 bases between. Germline V gene data show CDR1 as PRHDT and CDR2 as FYEKMQ (reference sequence). The CDR3 is 15 residues long. The CDR3, as DNA: TGTGCCAGCAGCGTCCTGGGGGCACCCTACAATGAGCAGTTCTTC. Translating gives CASSVLGAPYNEQFF.